Listed here are 14 T cell receptor beta chains from one sample, sequenced in a study of T cell repertoires in cytomegalovirus infection. Each CDR3 protein gets one entry after TCRdb re-called the reads with MiXCR. The sample consists of about 600,000 distinct CDR3 sequences, 20% to 25% of them appearing once. Specimen: CD8+ T cells from PBMCs. Receptor source: a human donor in good health (CMV status not recorded). Some clones in this sample may be carry-over from other donors' samples.

This clonotype was seen a handful of times. V is TRBV6-2 or TRBV6-3 and J is TRBJ2-1; no definite D call. Looked up from germline, CDR1 is MNHEY and CDR2 is SVGEGT. The CDR3 runs to 14 residues. V lost 3 bases, J lost 2 bases, and 8 bases lay in between. CDR3 residues: CASSYKLTYNEQFF. For the CDR3, the DNA is TGTGCCAGCAGTTATAAATTAACCTACAATGAGCAGTTCTTC.

A note on this clonotype: Since a much larger clone is just one base distant, this may be a read error. The chain uses TRBV11-2 and TRBJ2-3; D uncertain. Trimming removed 5 bases from V and 2 bases from J, with 8 bases in between. The CDR3 has 13 residues. CDR1 and CDR2 from the germline V gene are SGHAT and FQNNGV. CDR3 amino acids: CASSPENTDTQYF. The DNA of the CDR3 is TGTGCCAGCAGCCCAGAGAACACAGATACGCAGTATTTT.

In this sample, this clonotype turned up many times. The chain uses TRBV6-2 or TRBV6-3 and TRBJ1-5; TRBD1 matches at 8 bases. The length of the CDR3 is 15 residues. The J segment lost 5 bases and the V segment lost 7 bases, leaving 10 bases of the junction unmatched. The germline V gene encodes CDR1 MNHEY and CDR2 SVGEGT. For the CDR3, the DNA is TGTGCCAGCACCAAAAGATTACAGGGGGATCAGCCCCAGCATTTT. Translating gives CASTKRLQGDQPQHF.

This clonotype has just a few counts. The V gene is TRBV4-1, the J gene TRBJ2-1, with 10 bases fitting TRBD2. V dropped 4 bases and J dropped 5; count of bases not matched to a gene: 8. CDR1 is MGHRA, CDR2 YSYEKL, per germline. The CDR3 has 16 amino acids. CDR3 sequence (DNA): TGCGCCAGCAGCCCCCTAGCGGGGGCCGGACACAATGAGCAGTTCTTC. It encodes CASSPLAGAGHNEQFF.

This clonotype was counted only a few times. The chain employs TRBV12-5 and TRBJ2-3; a weak D match, TRBD2 (6 bases). Per germline, CDR1 LGHNT and CDR2 FRNRAP. Trimming shortened V by 3 bases and J by 4 bases, and 20 bases separated the two germline ends. The length of the CDR3 is 17 residues. DNA of the CDR3: TGTGCTAGTGGTTTCCTCCCCGTGGAGGGCAAGCCAGATACGCAGTATTTT. This sequence encodes CASGFLPVEGKPDTQYF.

In this sample, this clonotype turned up a few times. The J gene is TRBJ2-1, the V gene TRBV12-3 or TRBV12-4, with TRBD2 matching over 11 bases. The CDR3 totals 16 residues. V lost 3 bases and J lost 5; bases outside the gene matches: 6. In DNA, the CDR3 is TGTGCCAGCAGTTTCTCGACTAGCGGGGACCACAATGAGCAGTTCTTC. This sequence encodes CASSFSTSGDHNEQFF.

This clonotype was found a few times. V and J are TRBV5-1 and TRBJ1-1, with D possibly TRBD1 on 5 matching bases. V was clipped by 4 bases and J by 2 bases, with 9 bases between them. The CDR3 runs 13 residues. The germline gives CDR1 SGHRS, CDR2 YFSETQ. The CDR3 region is CASSGRDNTEAFF. In nucleotides, the CDR3 is TGCGCCAGCAGCGGCCGGGACAACACTGAAGCTTTCTTT.

Points on this clonotype: One end of the junction varies from germline; a read error may be responsible. This chain links TRBV7-2 with TRBJ1-5; D is perhaps TRBD1 (5 bases). Germline V gives CDR1 SGHTA, CDR2 FQGNSA. The CDR3 has 14 residues. CDR3 sequence (DNA): TGTGCCAGCAGCTTGGGGCAGGGTGTTCAGCCCCGGCATTTT. It codes for CASSLGQGVQPRHF.

The genes are TRBV5-6 and TRBJ2-7, with TRBD1 matching over 8 bases. V was pared by 3 bases and J by 0 bases, with 2 bases of the junction left unmatched. Per germline, CDR1 SGHDT and CDR2 YYEEEE. This CDR3 has 14 residues. The CDR3 DNA follows: TGTGCCAGCAGCTCGGACAGGGCCTCCTACGAGCAGTACGTC. Its translation: CASSSDRASYEQYV.

The genes are TRBV4-1 and TRBJ2-3; 10 bases are a match to TRBD2. The CDR3 totals 18 residues. V gave up 0 bases and J gave up 1 base; unmatched junction bases: 7. The germline V gene has CDR1 MGHRA and CDR2 YSYEKL. The CDR3 DNA sequence: TGCGCCAGCAGCCAAGAGTCTAGCGGGGGCCGACGCACAGATACGCAGTATTTT. Amino acids: CASSQESSGGRRTDTQYF.

In this sample, this clonotype turned up many times. This chain uses TRBV7-2 with TRBJ2-7; D is perhaps TRBD1 or TRBD2 (5 bases each). The germline V gene encodes CDR1 SGHTA and CDR2 FQGNSA. Trimming pared 4 bases from V and 0 bases from J, leaving 10 bases between. This CDR3 comprises 14 residues. CDR3 sequence (DNA): TGTGCCAGCAGCTGGGCAGGGAGCTCCTACGAGCAGTACTTC. It is translated as CASSWAGSSYEQYF.

This clonotype was detected only a few times. The genes are TRBV20-1 and TRBJ2-3, with 7 bases lining up with TRBD1. V dropped 1 base and J dropped 3; count of bases not matched to a gene: 7. The CDR3 covers 15 residues. Germline CDR1 reads DFQATT; CDR2 reads SNEGSKA (reference sequence). The CDR3 here is CSARVGQDVTDTQYF. The CDR3 DNA reads TGCAGTGCTAGAGTAGGACAGGACGTGACAGATACGCAGTATTTT.

This clonotype was picked up many times. The chain links TRBV27 to TRBJ2-3, with unresolved D. V was cut by 5 bases and J by 2 bases, with 2 bases left in between. This CDR3 contains 11 residues. Germline assignment: CDR1 MNHEY and CDR2 SMNVEV (reference sequence). The CDR3 DNA sequence: TGTGCCAGCAGTACCACAGATACGCAGTATTTT. Residues: CASSTTDTQYF.

The V gene is TRBV11-2, the J gene TRBJ2-2; 11 nucleotides line up with TRBD1. V lost 5 bases to trimming and J lost 3 bases; unmatched junction nucleotides: 20. This CDR3 comprises 21 residues. Germline CDR1 reads SGHAT; CDR2 reads FQNNGV. CDR3 protein: CASSPDPRERTGGAYTGELFF. For the CDR3, the DNA is TGTGCCAGCAGCCCCGATCCCCGTGAAAGGACAGGGGGCGCGTACACCGGGGAGCTGTTTTTT.